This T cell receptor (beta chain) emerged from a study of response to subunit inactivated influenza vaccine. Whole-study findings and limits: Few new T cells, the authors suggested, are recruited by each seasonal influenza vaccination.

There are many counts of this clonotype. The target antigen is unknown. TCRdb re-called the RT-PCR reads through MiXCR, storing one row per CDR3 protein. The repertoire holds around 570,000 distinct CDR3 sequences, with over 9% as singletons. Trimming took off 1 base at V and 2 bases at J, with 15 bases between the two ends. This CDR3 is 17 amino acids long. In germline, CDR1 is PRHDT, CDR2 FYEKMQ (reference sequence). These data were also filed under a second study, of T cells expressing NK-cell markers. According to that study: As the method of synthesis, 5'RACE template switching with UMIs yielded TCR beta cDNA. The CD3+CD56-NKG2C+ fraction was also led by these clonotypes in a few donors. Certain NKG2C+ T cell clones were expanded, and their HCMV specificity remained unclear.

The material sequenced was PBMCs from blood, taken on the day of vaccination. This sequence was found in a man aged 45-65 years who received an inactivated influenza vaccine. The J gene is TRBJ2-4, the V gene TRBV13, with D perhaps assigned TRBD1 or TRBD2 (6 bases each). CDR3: CASSLASLGGSKNIQYF. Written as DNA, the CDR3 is TGTGCCAGCAGCTTAGCTTCCTTGGGGGGCTCCAAAAACATTCAGTACTTC.